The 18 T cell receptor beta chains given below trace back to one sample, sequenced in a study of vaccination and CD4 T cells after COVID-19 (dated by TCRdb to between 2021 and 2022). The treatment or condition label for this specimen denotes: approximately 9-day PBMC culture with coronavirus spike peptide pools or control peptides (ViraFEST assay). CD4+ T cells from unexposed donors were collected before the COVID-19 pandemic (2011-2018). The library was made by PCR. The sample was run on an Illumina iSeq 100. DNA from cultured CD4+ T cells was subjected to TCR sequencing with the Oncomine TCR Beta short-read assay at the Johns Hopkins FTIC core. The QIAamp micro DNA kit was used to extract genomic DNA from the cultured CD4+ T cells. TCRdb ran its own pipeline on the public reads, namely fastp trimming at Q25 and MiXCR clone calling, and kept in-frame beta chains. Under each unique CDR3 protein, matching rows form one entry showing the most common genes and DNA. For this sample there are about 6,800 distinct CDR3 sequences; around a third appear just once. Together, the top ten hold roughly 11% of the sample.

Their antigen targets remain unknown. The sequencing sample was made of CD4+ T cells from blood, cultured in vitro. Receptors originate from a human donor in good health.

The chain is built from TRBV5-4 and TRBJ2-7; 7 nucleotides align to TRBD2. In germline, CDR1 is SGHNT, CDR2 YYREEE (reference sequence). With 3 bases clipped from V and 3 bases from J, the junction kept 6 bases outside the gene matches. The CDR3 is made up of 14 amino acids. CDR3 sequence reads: CASSSGTNRYEQYF. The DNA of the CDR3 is TGTGCCAGCAGCTCGGGGACTAACCGCTACGAGCAGTACTTC. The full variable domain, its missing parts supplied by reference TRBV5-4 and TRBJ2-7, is ETGVTQSPTHLIKTRGQQVTLRCSSQSGHNTVSWYQQALGQGPQFIFQYYREEENGRGNFPPRFSGLQFPNYSSELNVNALELDDSALYLCASSSGTNRYEQYFGPGTRLTVT.

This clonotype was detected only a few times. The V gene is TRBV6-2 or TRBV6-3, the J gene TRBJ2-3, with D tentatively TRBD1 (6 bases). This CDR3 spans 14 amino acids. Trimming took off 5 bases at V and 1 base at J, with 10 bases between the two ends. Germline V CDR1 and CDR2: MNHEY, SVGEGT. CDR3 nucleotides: TGTGCCAGCAGTACCCCAGGGGGCACAGATACGCAGTATTTT. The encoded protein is CASSTPGGTDTQYF.

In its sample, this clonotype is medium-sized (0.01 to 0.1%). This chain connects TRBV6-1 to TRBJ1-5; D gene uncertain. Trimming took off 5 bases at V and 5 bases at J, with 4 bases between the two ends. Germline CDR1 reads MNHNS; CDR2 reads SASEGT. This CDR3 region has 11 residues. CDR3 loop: CASSNDQPQHF. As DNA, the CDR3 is TGTGCCAGCAGTAATGATCAGCCCCAGCATTTT.

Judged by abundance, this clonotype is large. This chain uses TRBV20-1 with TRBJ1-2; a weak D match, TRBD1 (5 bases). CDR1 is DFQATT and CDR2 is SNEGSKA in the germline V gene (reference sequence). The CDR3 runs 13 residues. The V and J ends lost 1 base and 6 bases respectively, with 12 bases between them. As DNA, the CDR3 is TGCAGTGCTAGAGCGGGGGGGGAGCATGGCTACACCTTC. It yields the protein CSARAGGEHGYTF.

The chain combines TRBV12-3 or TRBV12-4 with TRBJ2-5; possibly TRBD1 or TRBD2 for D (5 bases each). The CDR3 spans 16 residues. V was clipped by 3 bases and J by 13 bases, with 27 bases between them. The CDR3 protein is CASSLGSGHPILARYF. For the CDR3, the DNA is TGTGCCAGCAGTTTGGGGTCGGGGCACCCAATACTCGCGCGGTACTTC.

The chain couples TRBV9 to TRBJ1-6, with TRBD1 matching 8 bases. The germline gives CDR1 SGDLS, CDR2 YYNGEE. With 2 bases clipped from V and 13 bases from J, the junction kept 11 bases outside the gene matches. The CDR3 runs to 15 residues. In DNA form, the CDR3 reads TGTGCCAGCAGCGTGGACAGGGAGGAGGTGTTCCCCCTCCACTTT. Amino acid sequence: CASSVDREEVFPLHF.

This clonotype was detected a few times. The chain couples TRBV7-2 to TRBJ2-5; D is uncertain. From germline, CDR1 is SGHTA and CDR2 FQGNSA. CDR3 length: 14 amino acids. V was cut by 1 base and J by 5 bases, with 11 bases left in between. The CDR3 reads CASSLGGALETQYF. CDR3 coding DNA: TGTGCCAGCAGCTTAGGGGGTGCTCTTGAGACCCAGTACTTC.

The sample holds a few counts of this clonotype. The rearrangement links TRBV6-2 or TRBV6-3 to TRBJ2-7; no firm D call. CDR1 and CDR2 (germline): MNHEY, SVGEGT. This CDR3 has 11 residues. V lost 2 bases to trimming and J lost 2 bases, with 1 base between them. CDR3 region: CASSYPYEQYF. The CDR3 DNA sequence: TGTGCCAGCAGTTACCCCTACGAGCAGTACTTC.

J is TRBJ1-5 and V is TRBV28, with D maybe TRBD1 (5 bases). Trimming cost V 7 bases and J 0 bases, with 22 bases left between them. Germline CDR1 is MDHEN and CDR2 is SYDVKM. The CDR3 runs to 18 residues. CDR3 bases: TGTGCCAGCAATCTGCCGGGGCTTAACCCTCTTAGCAATCAGCCCCAGCATTTT. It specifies CASNLPGLNPLSNQPQHF.

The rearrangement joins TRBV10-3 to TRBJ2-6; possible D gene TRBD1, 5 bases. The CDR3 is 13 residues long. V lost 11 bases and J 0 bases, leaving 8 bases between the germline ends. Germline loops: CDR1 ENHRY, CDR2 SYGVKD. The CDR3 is CAGADSGANVLTF. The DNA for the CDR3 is TGTGCCGGGGCGGACTCTGGGGCCAACGTCCTGACTTTC.

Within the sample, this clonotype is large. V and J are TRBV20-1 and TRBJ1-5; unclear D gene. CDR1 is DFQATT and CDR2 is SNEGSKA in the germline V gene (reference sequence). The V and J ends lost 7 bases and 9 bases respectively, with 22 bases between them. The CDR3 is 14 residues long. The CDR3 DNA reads TGCAGTGGGATAGATGGGCCGGTTGGACGGCCCCAGCATTTT. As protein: CSGIDGPVGRPQHF.

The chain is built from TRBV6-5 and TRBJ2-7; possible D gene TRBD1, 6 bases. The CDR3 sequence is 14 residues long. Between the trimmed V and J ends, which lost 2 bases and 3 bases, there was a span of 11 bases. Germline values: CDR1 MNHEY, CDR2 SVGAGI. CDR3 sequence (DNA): TGTGCCAGCAGTTACGGCAGGGGTGTCTACGAGCAGTACTTC. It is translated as CASSYGRGVYEQYF.

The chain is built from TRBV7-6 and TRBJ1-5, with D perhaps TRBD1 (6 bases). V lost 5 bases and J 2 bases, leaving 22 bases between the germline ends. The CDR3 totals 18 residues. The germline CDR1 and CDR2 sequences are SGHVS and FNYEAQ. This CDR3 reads CASSTPRGTTPGNQPQHF. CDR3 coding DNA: TGTGCCAGCAGCACACCCCGAGGGACAACGCCTGGCAATCAGCCCCAGCATTTT.

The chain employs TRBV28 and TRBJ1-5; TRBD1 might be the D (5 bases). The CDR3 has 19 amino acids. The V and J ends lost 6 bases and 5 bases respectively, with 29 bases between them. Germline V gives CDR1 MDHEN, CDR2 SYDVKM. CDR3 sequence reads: CASSLNRRETLGEDQPQHF. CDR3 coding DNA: TGTGCCAGCAGCCTTAATCGCCGGGAGACCCTGGGGGAGGATCAGCCCCAGCATTTT.

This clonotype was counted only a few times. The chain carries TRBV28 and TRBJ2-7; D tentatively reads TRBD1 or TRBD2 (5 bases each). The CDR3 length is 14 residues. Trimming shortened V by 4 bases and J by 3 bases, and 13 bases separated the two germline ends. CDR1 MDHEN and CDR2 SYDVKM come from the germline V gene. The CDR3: CASSSYGAHYEQYF. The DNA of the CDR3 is TGTGCCAGCAGTTCGTACGGGGCCCACTACGAGCAGTACTTC.

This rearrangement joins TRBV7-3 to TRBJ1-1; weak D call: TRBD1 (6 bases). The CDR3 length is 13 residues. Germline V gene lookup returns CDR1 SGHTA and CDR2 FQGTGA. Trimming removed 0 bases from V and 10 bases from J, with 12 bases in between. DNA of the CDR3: TGTGCCAGCAGCTTAACACCTAAGGGGGTAGCTTTCTTT. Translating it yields CASSLTPKGVAFF.

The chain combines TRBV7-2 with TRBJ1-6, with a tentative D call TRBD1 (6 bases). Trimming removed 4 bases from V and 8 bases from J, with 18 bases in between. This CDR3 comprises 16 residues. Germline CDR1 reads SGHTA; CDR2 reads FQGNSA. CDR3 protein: CASSSPPLKGDSPLHF. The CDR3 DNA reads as TGTGCCAGCAGCTCTCCCCCATTAAAGGGGGATTCACCCCTCCACTTT. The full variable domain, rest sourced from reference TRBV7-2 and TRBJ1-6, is GAGVSQSPSNKVTEKGKDVELRCDPISGHTALYWYRQSLGQGLEFLIYFQGNSAPDKSGLPSDRFSAERTGGSVSTLTIQRTQQEDSAVYLCASSSPPLKGDSPLHFGNGTRLTVT.

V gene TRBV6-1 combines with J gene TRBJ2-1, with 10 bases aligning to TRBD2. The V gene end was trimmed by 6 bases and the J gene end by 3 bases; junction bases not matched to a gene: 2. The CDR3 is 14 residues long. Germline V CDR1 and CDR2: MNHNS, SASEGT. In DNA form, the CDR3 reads TGTGCCAGCAGCAGGACTAGCGGCTACAATGAGCAGTTCTTC. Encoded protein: CASSRTSGYNEQFF.